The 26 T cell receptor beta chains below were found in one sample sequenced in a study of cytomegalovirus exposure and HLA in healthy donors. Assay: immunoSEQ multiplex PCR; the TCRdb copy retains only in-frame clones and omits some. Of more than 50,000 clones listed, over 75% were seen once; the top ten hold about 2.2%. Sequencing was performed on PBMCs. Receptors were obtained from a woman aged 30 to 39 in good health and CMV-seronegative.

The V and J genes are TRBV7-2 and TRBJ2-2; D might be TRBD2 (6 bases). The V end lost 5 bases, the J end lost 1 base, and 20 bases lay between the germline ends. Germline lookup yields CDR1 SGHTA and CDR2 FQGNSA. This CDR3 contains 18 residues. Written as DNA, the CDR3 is TGTGCCAGCAGCAGCGGAAGGGGAGCGGAGGGGAACACCGGGGAGCTGTTTTTT. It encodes CASSSGRGAEGNTGELFF.

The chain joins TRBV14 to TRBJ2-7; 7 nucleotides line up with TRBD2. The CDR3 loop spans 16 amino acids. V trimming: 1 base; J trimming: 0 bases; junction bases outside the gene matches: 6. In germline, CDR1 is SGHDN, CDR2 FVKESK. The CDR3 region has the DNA TGTGCCAGCAGCCAAGGAAGCGGGACTGGCTCCTACGAGCAGTACTTC. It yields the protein CASSQGSGTGSYEQYF.

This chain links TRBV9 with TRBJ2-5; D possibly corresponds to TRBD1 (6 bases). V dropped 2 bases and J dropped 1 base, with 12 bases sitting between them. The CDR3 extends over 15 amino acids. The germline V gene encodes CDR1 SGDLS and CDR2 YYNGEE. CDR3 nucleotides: TGTGCCAGCAGCGTCACCGGGACATCCCAAGAGACCCAGTACTTC. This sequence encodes CASSVTGTSQETQYF.

The DNA for the CDR3 is TGCGCCAGCACCAGCGGGAGGACAAACTACGAGCAGTACTTC. As protein: CASTSGRTNYEQYF. The V gene is TRBV10-2, the J gene TRBJ2-7; TRBD2 matches at 9 bases. The germline V gene encodes CDR1 WSHSY and CDR2 SAAADI. Trimming at V came to 7 bases and at J to 3 bases, leaving 7 bases not matched to a gene. CDR3 length: 14 amino acids.

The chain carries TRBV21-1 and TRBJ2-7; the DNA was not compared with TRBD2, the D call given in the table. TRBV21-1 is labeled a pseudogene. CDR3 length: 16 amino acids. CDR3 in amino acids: CASSRARDSITYEQYF. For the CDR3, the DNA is TGTGCCAGCAGCAGGGCCCGGGACTCCATAACCTACGAGCAGTACTTC.

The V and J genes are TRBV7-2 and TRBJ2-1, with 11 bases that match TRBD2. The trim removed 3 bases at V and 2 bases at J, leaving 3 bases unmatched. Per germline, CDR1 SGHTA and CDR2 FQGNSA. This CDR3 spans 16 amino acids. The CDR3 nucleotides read TGTGCCAGCAGCTTGGCGACTAGCGGGGCCTACAATGAGCAGTTCTTC. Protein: CASSLATSGAYNEQFF.

The CDR3 loop is CASSSQAKNIQYF. The CDR3 nucleotides are TGCGCCAGCAGCTCACAGGCGAAAAACATTCAGTACTTC. V usage is TRBV4-3 and J usage is TRBJ2-4; D possibly corresponds to TRBD1 (5 bases). CDR1 is LGHNA and CDR2 is YSLEER in the germline V gene. CDR3 length equals 13 residues. V gave up 5 bases and J gave up 4 bases, with 9 bases separating them.

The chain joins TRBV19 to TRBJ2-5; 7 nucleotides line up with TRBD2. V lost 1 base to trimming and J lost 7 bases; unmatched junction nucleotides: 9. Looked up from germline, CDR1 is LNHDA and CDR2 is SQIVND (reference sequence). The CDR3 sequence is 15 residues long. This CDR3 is CASSIGFSGSGTQYF. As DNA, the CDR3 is TGTGCCAGTAGTATAGGTTTTAGCGGGTCAGGGACCCAGTACTTC. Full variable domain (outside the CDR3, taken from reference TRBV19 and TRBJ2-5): DGGITQSPKYLFRKEGQNVTLSCEQNLNHDAMYWYRQDPGQGLRLIYYSQIVNDFQKGDIAEGYSVSREKKESFPLTVTSAQKNPTAFYLCASSIGFSGSGTQYFGPGTRLLVL.

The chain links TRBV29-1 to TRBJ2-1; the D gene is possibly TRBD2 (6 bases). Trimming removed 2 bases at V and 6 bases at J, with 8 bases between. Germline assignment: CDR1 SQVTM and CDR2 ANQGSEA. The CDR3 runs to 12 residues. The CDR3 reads CSVERLGNEQFF. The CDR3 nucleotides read TGCAGCGTTGAACGACTAGGCAATGAGCAGTTCTTC.

The CDR3 DNA reads TGTGCCTGGAATGCGGGGACCTACGAGCAGTACTTC. Translated, it gives CAWNAGTYEQYF. This chain joins TRBV30 and TRBJ2-7; tentative D call: TRBD2 (6 bases). From germline, CDR1 is GTSNPN and CDR2 SVGIG (reference sequence). CDR3 length equals 12 residues. V was pared by 4 bases and J by 2 bases, with 9 bases between.

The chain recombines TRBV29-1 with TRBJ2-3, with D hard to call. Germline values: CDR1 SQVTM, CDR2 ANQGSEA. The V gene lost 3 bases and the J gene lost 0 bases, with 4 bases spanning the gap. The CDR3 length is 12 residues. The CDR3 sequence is CSVDLSTDTQYF. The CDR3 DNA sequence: TGCAGCGTTGATCTGAGCACAGATACGCAGTATTTT.

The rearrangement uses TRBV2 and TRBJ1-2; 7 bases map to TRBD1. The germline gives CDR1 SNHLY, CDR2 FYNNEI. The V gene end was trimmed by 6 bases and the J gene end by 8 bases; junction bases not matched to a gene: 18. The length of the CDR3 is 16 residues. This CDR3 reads CASSLTGESTGWGYTF. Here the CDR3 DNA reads TGTGCCAGCAGCCTCACAGGGGAGTCCACCGGTTGGGGCTACACCTTC.

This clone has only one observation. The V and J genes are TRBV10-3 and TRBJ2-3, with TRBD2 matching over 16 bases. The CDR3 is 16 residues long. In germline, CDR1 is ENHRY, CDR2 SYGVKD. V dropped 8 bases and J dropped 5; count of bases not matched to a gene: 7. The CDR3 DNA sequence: TGTGCCATCGGGGGACTAGCGGGAGGGCCTGGAGATACGCAGTATTTT. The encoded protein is CAIGGLAGGPGDTQYF.

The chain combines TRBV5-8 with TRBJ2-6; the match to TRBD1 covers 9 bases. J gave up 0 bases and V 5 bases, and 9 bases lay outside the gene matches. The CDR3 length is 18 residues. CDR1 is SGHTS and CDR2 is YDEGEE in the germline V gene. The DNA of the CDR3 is TGTGCCAGCAGTTCAAGGACAGGGGTCGTCTCTGGGGCCAACGTCCTGACTTTC. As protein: CASSSRTGVVSGANVLTF.

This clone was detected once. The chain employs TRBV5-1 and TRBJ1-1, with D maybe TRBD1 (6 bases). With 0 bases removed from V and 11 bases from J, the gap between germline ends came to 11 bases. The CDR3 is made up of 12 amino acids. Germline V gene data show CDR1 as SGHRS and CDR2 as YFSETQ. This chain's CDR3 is CASSLGTQGAFF. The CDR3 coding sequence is TGCGCCAGCAGCTTGGGTACACAGGGCGCTTTCTTT.

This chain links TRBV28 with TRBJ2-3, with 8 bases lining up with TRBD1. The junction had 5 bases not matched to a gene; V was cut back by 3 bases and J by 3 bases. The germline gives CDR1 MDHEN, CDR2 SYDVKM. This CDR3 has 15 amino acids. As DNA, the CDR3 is TGTGCCAGCAGTTTTCAGGGGGCGGGGACAGATACGCAGTATTTT. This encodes CASSFQGAGTDTQYF.

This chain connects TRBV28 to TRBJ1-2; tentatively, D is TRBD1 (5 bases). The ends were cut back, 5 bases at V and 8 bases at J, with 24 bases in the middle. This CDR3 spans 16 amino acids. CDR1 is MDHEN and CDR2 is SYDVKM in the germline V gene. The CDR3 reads CASSPATGREGEGYTF. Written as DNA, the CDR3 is TGTGCCAGCAGTCCAGCAACAGGCAGGGAGGGAGAGGGCTACACCTTC.

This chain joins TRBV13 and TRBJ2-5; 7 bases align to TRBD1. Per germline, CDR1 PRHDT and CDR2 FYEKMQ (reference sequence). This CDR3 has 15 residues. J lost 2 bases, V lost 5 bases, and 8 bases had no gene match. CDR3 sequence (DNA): TGTGCCAGCAGCCCTACCGGGACAGCTCAAGAGACCCAGTACTTC. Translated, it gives CASSPTGTAQETQYF.

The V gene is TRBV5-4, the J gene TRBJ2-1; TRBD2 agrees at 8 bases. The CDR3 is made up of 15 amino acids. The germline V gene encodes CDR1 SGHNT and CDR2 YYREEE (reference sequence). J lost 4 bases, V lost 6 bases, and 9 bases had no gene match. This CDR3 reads CASTLRGATYNEQFF. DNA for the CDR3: TGTGCCAGCACCCTGCGGGGGGCGACTTACAATGAGCAGTTCTTC.

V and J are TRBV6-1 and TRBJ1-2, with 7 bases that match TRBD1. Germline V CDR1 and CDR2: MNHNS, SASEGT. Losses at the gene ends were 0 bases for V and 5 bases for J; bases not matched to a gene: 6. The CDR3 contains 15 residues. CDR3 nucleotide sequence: TGTGCCAGCAGTGAAGCCCTGACAGGGAAGTATGGCTACACCTTC. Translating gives CASSEALTGKYGYTF.

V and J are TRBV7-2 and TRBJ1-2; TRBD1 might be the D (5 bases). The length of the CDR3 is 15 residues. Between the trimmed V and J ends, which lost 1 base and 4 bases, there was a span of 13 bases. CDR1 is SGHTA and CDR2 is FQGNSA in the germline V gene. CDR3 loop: CASSLVTQGAYGYTF. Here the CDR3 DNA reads TGTGCCAGCAGCTTAGTAACTCAGGGTGCCTATGGCTACACCTTC. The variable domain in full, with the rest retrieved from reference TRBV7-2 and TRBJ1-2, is GAGVSQSPSNKVTEKGKDVELRCDPISGHTALYWYRQSLGQGLEFLIYFQGNSAPDKSGLPSDRFSAERTGGSVSTLTIQRTQQEDSAVYLCASSLVTQGAYGYTFGSGTRLTVV.

CDR3 DNA sequence: TGTGCCAGCAGTTTTGAGGGCAGGCAGAATGAGCAGTTCTTC. It codes for CASSFEGRQNEQFF. J is TRBJ2-1 and V is TRBV28, with D possibly TRBD2 on 5 matching bases. The length of the CDR3 is 14 residues. V was trimmed by 3 bases and J by 7 bases, leaving 13 bases between them. Germline V gene lookup returns CDR1 MDHEN and CDR2 SYDVKM.

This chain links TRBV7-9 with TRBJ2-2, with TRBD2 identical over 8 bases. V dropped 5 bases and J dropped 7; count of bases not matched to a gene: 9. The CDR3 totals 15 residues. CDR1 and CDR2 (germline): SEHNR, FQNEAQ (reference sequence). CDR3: CASSEVSGTGGELFF. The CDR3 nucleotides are TGTGCCAGCAGCGAAGTTAGCGGGACTGGCGGGGAGCTGTTTTTT.

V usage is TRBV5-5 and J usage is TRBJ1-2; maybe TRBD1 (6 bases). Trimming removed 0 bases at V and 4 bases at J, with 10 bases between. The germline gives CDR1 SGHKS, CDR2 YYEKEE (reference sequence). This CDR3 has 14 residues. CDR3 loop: CASSLDTGPYGYTF. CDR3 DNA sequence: TGTGCCAGCAGCTTGGATACAGGGCCCTATGGCTACACCTTC.

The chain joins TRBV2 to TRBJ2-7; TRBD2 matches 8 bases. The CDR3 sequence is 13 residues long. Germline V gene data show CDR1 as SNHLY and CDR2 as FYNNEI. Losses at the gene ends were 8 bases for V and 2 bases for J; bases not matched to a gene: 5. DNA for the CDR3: TGTGCCAGCTCGGGGGGGATGCCCTACGAGCAGTACTTC. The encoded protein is CASSGGMPYEQYF.

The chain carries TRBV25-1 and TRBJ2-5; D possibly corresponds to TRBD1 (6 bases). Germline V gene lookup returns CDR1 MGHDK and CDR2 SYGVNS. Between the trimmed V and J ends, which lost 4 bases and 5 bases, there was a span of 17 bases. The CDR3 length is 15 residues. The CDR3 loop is CASSGQAATWETQYF. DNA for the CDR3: TGTGCCAGCAGTGGACAGGCCGCAACGTGGGAGACCCAGTACTTC.